This T cell receptor beta chain was identified in a study of cytotoxic CD8 clonotypes in ibrutinib-treated CLL. On this clone itself: At the DNA level, this CDR3 is encoded by other sequences in the same sample as well.

The CDR3 loop spans 12 amino acids. V was cut by 2 bases and J by 4 bases, with 5 bases left in between. The germline gives CDR1 MDHEN, CDR2 SYDVKM. Only in-frame clones appear in the TCRdb table, and some are missing; sequencing was by immunoSEQ multiplex PCR. Of about 250,000 clones listed, roughly 70% are singletons. The origin of this receptor is a human donor with chronic lymphocytic leukemia. The material sequenced was PBMCs, taken after 24 months of ibrutinib treatment. The chain recombines TRBV28 with TRBJ1-2; TRBD1 is a possible D gene (5 bases). The CDR3 DNA reads as TGTGCCAGCAGTTTAGACAGCTATGGCTACACCTTC. Amino acids: CASSLDSYGYTF.